This TCR beta chain was recorded in a study of T-cell memory formation after mild COVID-19. Turning to the study itself: For the most part, TCR clusters were specific to one donor.

Trimming shortened V by 5 bases and J by 10 bases, and 9 bases separated the two germline ends. There are 11 residues in the CDR3. TCR alpha and TCR beta cDNA libraries carrying sample barcodes and UMIs came from 5'RACE with constant-segment primers. MiXCR, run by TCRdb on the 5' RACE reads, gives a single entry per CDR3 protein. The sample carries around 410,000 distinct CDR3 sequences, around 22% recorded once. Overall study findings and caveats: CD4/CD8 balance held among clones contracting day 15 to 85, and later expanders leaned CD4+. The authors left the SARS-CoV-2 specificity of second-wave clones peaking on day 37 unconfirmed.

This clonotype was counted at least ten times. Its antigen is as yet unknown. The rearrangement links TRBV12-3 or TRBV12-4 to TRBJ2-1; perhaps TRBD1 as D (6 bases). The sequenced material came from PBMCs or a T cell subset sorted from them (not recorded which). This receptor was taken from an adult woman who had mild COVID-19 (a few samples of this study predate the infection). Cell type and time point are not known. CDR3 residues: CASSLRGEQFF. The CDR3 region has the DNA TGTGCCAGCAGTCTTAGGGGGGAGCAGTTCTTC.